This T cell receptor beta chain derives from a study of healthy donors' naive CD4 and CD8 T cells. A linear amplification protocol produced the TCR libraries from 500 ng of total RNA. Each CDR3 protein is one row after TCRdb ran MiXCR on the reads. The data show some 190,000 distinct CDR3 sequences, around 80% seen once. The germline gives CDR1 MNHEY, CDR2 SVGAGI. V was clipped by 4 bases and J by 0 bases, with 13 bases between them. The CDR3 runs to 16 residues. Material: naive CD4+ and CD8+ T cells sorted from blood, pooled from several donors. V and J are TRBV6-5 and TRBJ1-3; D is undetermined. This sequence was found in a pool of human donors in good health; the sample pools cells from several healthy donors. The DNA for the CDR3 is TGTGCCAGCAGTTTAAGGTTCCCATACTCTGGAAACACCATATATTTT. Its translation is CASSLRFPYSGNTIYF.